This T cell receptor beta chain was found in a study of cytomegalovirus exposure and HLA in healthy donors. Study outcomes and limitations: Cytomegalovirus status was reportedly diagnosed by the classifier with high sensitivity and specificity.

This clone has a single count. Its antigen is currently unknown. Using immunoSEQ multiplex PCR, the repertoire was profiled, and TCRdb retains in-frame clones only, with some absent. The sample lists 160,000 or so clones, 88% occurring once. CDR3 length: 15 residues. V was pared by 1 base and J by 5 bases, with 5 bases of the junction left unmatched. Looked up from germline, CDR1 is SGHTS and CDR2 is YDEGEE. Sequencing input: PBMCs. The genes are TRBV5-8 and TRBJ2-3; TRBD1 matches 9 bases. The TCR was taken from a man younger than 35 in good health and CMV-seronegative. CDR3 in DNA: TGTGCCAGCAGCTTGTTACAGGGGGCCGGAGATACGCAGTATTTT. It codes for CASSLLQGAGDTQYF.